Listed below are T cell receptor beta chains from one sample, sequenced in a study of blood T cell repertoires in COVID-19. Clones were sequenced by immunoSEQ multiplex PCR, and TCRdb holds only the in-frame ones, with some missing. The sample lists about 270,000 clones, about 85% occurring once. The sequenced sample consisted of peripheral blood. The receptor set was obtained from a human donor in a cohort sampled during active COVID-19. Each CDR3 is given with its conserved first and last residue. Each record gives: CDR3 protein, CDR3 DNA, D gene, V gene, J gene, clone size. A D gene is named only where the DNA matches it firmly. The size entry is marked missing in some rows and otherwise reads once, few, many or a size class.

cdr3_aa: CAGSDNGRGVYEQYF
cdr3_nt: TGTGCCGGATCAGATAATGGCCGGGGGGTTTACGAGCAGTACTTC
d_call: TRBD2
v_call: TRBV7-9
j_call: TRBJ2-7
clone_size: once

cdr3_aa: CASSQDISGSYEQYF
cdr3_nt: TGTGCCAGCAGCCAAGATATCAGCGGGAGCTACGAGCAGTACTTC
d_call: TRBD2
v_call: TRBV3-1/TRBV3-2
j_call: TRBJ2-7
clone_size: .

cdr3_aa: CASSLFAGNQPQHF
cdr3_nt: TGTGCCAGCAGTTTATTTGCAGGGAATCAGCCCCAGCATTTT
d_call: .
v_call: TRBV28
j_call: TRBJ1-5
clone_size: few

cdr3_aa: CASRAGGISEQFF
cdr3_nt: TGTGCCAGTAGAGCAGGCGGGATAAGTGAGCAGTTCTTC
d_call: .
v_call: TRBV19
j_call: TRBJ2-1
clone_size: .

cdr3_aa: CASRDKTGNNNEQFF
cdr3_nt: TGTGCCAGCAGAGACAAGACAGGTAACAACAATGAGCAGTTCTTC
d_call: .
v_call: TRBV2
j_call: TRBJ2-1
clone_size: once

cdr3_aa: CASSLVAGAGLKKQFF
cdr3_nt: TGTGCCAGCAGCTTAGTTGCGGGAGCTGGCCTAAAGAAGCAGTTCTTC
d_call: TRBD2
v_call: TRBV7-8
j_call: TRBJ2-1
clone_size: .

cdr3_aa: CASSQQGSGYTF
cdr3_nt: TGTGCCAGCAGCCAACAGGGTAGCGGCTACACCTTC
d_call: .
v_call: TRBV12-3/TRBV12-4
j_call: TRBJ1-2
clone_size: .

cdr3_aa: CASSLEAGPYEQYF
cdr3_nt: TGTGCCAGCAGCTTAGAAGCAGGGCCCTACGAGCAGTACTTC
d_call: .
v_call: TRBV7-2
j_call: TRBJ2-7
clone_size: .

cdr3_aa: CASSLAGGYEQYF
cdr3_nt: TGTGCCAGCAGCCTAGCGGGGGGATACGAGCAGTACTTC
d_call: TRBD2
v_call: TRBV3-1/TRBV3-2
j_call: TRBJ2-7
clone_size: .

cdr3_aa: CASRPDFRVITGELFF
cdr3_nt: TGTGCCAGCAGGCCTGACTTTCGCGTCATCACCGGGGAGCTGTTTTTT
d_call: .
v_call: TRBV27
j_call: TRBJ2-2
clone_size: few

cdr3_aa: CASSDSGEQFF
cdr3_nt: TGCGCCAGCAGTGATTCGGGTGAGCAGTTCTTC
d_call: .
v_call: TRBV10-1
j_call: TRBJ2-1
clone_size: .

cdr3_aa: CASATGGQMAFF
cdr3_nt: TGTGCCAGTGCCACAGGGGGGCAAATGGCTTTCTTT
d_call: TRBD1
v_call: TRBV12-3/TRBV12-4
j_call: TRBJ1-1
clone_size: .

cdr3_aa: CASSPRTGSGGSSYNEQFF
cdr3_nt: TGTGCCAGCAGCCCCCGGACGGGGTCGGGCGGGAGTTCCTACAATGAGCAGTTCTTC
d_call: TRBD2
v_call: TRBV9
j_call: TRBJ2-1
clone_size: .

cdr3_aa: CASSPSDRDYGYTF
cdr3_nt: TGTGCCAGCAGTCCATCGGACAGGGACTATGGCTACACCTTC
d_call: TRBD1
v_call: TRBV6-5
j_call: TRBJ1-2
clone_size: .

cdr3_aa: CASSQGWSTGETQYF
cdr3_nt: TGTGCCAGCAGCCAAGGGTGGTCAACGGGAGAGACCCAGTACTTC
d_call: .
v_call: TRBV14
j_call: TRBJ2-5
clone_size: .

cdr3_aa: CASTSTGEGKKLFF
cdr3_nt: TGTGCCAGCACCTCGACAGGGGAAGGGAAAAAACTGTTTTTT
d_call: TRBD1
v_call: TRBV28
j_call: TRBJ1-4
clone_size: .

cdr3_aa: CASSQVGEQFF
cdr3_nt: TGTGCCAGCAGCCAAGTCGGTGAGCAGTTCTTC
d_call: .
v_call: TRBV14
j_call: TRBJ2-1
clone_size: .

cdr3_aa: CASSPQAYSGNTIYF
cdr3_nt: TGTGCCAGTTCCCCGCAGGCCTACTCTGGAAACACCATATATTTT
d_call: .
v_call: TRBV19
j_call: TRBJ1-3
clone_size: .

cdr3_aa: CASSPADRREAFF
cdr3_nt: TGTGCCAGCTCACCAGCGGACAGACGCGAAGCTTTCTTT
d_call: .
v_call: TRBV18
j_call: TRBJ1-1
clone_size: .

cdr3_aa: CASSLRDSTNQPQHF
cdr3_nt: TGTGCCAGCAGCCTCCGGGACAGCACCAATCAGCCCCAGCATTTT
d_call: TRBD1
v_call: TRBV5-8
j_call: TRBJ1-5
clone_size: .

cdr3_aa: CASSPLGQGNSPLHF
cdr3_nt: TGTGCCAGCAGCCCGTTGGGACAGGGAAATTCACCCCTCCACTTT
d_call: TRBD1
v_call: TRBV5-4
j_call: TRBJ1-6
clone_size: .

cdr3_aa: CSVEPITGREAFF
cdr3_nt: TGCAGCGTTGAACCTATTACAGGGCGTGAAGCTTTCTTT
d_call: .
v_call: TRBV29-1
j_call: TRBJ1-1
clone_size: once

cdr3_aa: CASSEWGDEQFF
cdr3_nt: TGCGCCAGCAGTGAATGGGGGGACGAGCAGTTCTTC
d_call: .
v_call: TRBV10-2
j_call: TRBJ2-1
clone_size: .

cdr3_aa: CASSSPSLSGNTIYF
cdr3_nt: TGTGCCAGCAGCTCCCCCTCACTCTCTGGAAACACCATATATTTT
d_call: .
v_call: TRBV7-9
j_call: TRBJ1-3
clone_size: .

cdr3_aa: CASSLDPGGYEQYF
cdr3_nt: TGTGCCAGCAGCTTAGATCCAGGGGGCTACGAGCAGTACTTC
d_call: TRBD1
v_call: TRBV11-2
j_call: TRBJ2-7
clone_size: .

cdr3_aa: CASNTGTSVNEQFF
cdr3_nt: TGTGCCAGTAACACCGGGACTAGCGTTAATGAGCAGTTCTTC
d_call: TRBD2
v_call: TRBV19
j_call: TRBJ2-1
clone_size: .

cdr3_aa: CASSPKGTRLSGTGGINEKLFF
cdr3_nt: TGTGCCAGCTCACCGAAAGGGACCCGCCTGTCCGGGACAGGGGGCATTAATGAAAAACTGTTTTTT
d_call: TRBD1
v_call: TRBV18
j_call: TRBJ1-4
clone_size: few

cdr3_aa: CASSTAAYEQYF
cdr3_nt: TGTGCCAGCAGCACGGCGGCTTACGAGCAGTACTTC
d_call: .
v_call: TRBV28
j_call: TRBJ2-7
clone_size: .

cdr3_aa: CASAQQASGNTIYF
cdr3_nt: TGTGCCAGCGCGCAACAGGCTTCTGGAAACACCATATATTTT
d_call: .
v_call: TRBV6-6
j_call: TRBJ1-3
clone_size: .

cdr3_aa: CASSEGGQGFNEQFF
cdr3_nt: TGTGCCAGCAGTGAGGGGGGACAGGGCTTCAATGAGCAGTTCTTC
d_call: TRBD1
v_call: TRBV25-1
j_call: TRBJ2-1
clone_size: .

cdr3_aa: CASSYLGGGSPLHF
cdr3_nt: TGTGCCAGCAGCTACCTAGGGGGTGGTTCACCCCTCCACTTT
d_call: .
v_call: TRBV5-8
j_call: TRBJ1-6
clone_size: .

cdr3_aa: CASSPSGSSYEQYF
cdr3_nt: TGTGCCAGCAGCCCTAGCGGTAGCTCCTACGAGCAGTACTTC
d_call: TRBD2
v_call: TRBV7-9
j_call: TRBJ2-7
clone_size: .

cdr3_aa: CASSLLPGQGPYEQYF
cdr3_nt: TGTGCCAGCAGTCTCCTCCCGGGACAGGGACCCTACGAGCAGTACTTC
d_call: TRBD1
v_call: TRBV28
j_call: TRBJ2-7
clone_size: .

cdr3_aa: CASSSPLGRGTGELFF
cdr3_nt: TGTGCCAGCAGCTCCCCCCTTGGGAGGGGGACCGGGGAGCTGTTTTTT
d_call: .
v_call: TRBV7-9
j_call: TRBJ2-2
clone_size: .

cdr3_aa: CATSRGTGNYGYTF
cdr3_nt: TGTGCCACCAGCAGAGGGACAGGGAACTATGGCTACACCTTC
d_call: TRBD1
v_call: TRBV15
j_call: TRBJ1-2
clone_size: .